What follows are 15 T cell receptor beta chains derived from one specimen sequenced in a study of CD8 T cells in Susac syndrome. Roughly 0.45 to 1 ug RNA was reverse transcribed with random hexamers. MiXCR, applied by TCRdb to the immunoSEQ multiplex PCR reads, yields one record per CDR3 protein. The sample lists roughly 400,000 distinct CDR3 sequences; around 85% were seen once. Specimen: CD8+ T cells from PBMCs. The source is a human donor with multiple sclerosis.

This rearrangement joins TRBV19 to TRBJ2-1, with 10 bases aligning to TRBD2. J was trimmed by 6 bases and V by 10 bases; bases with no gene match: 6. The length of the CDR3 is 13 residues. The V gene's germline CDR1 is LNHDA and CDR2 SQIVND (reference sequence). The CDR3 DNA reads as TGTGCCACCCAGCGGGAGGGCCTCAATGAGCAGTTCTTC. Translation gives CATQREGLNEQFF.

The genes are TRBV14 and TRBJ2-7, with D tentatively TRBD1 or TRBD2 (5 bases each). The CDR3 contains 14 residues. CDR1 is SGHDN, CDR2 FVKESK, per germline. The V gene lost 5 bases and the J gene lost 0 bases, with 11 bases spanning the gap. This chain's CDR3 is CASSTRDVSYEQYF. In DNA form, the CDR3 reads TGTGCCAGCAGCACCCGGGACGTCTCCTACGAGCAGTACTTC.

In DNA, the CDR3 is TGTGCCAGCAGCTTGACAGGGGGTGGCGAGCAGTACTTC. Its translation: CASSLTGGGEQYF. V usage is TRBV5-6 and J usage is TRBJ2-7; 8 positions match TRBD1. With V trimmed by 1 base and J by 6 bases, 3 bases remained unmatched. Germline V CDR1 and CDR2: SGHDT, YYEEEE. The CDR3 totals 13 residues. Drawing the rest from reference TRBV5-6 and TRBJ2-7, the complete variable domain is DAGVTQSPTHLIKTRGQQVTLRCSPKSGHDTVSWYQQALGQGPQFIFQYYEEEERQRGNFPDRFSGHQFPNYSSELNVNALLLGDSALYLCASSLTGGGEQYFGPGTRLTVT.

This clonotype occurred once. This chain joins TRBV9 and TRBJ2-3, with D possibly matching TRBD2 (5 bases). Germline values: CDR1 SGDLS, CDR2 YYNGEE. The ends were cut back, 0 bases at V and 0 bases at J, with 11 bases in the middle. The CDR3 has 16 residues. The chain's CDR3 is CASSVDSGYSTDTQYF. CDR3 DNA: TGTGCCAGCAGCGTAGACAGCGGTTATAGCACAGATACGCAGTATTTT. The variable domain in full, completed from reference TRBV9 and TRBJ2-3, reads DSGVTQTPKHLITATGQRVTLRCSPRSGDLSVYWYQQSLDQGLQFLIQYYNGEERAKGNILERFSAQQFPDLHSELNLSSLELGDSALYFCASSVDSGYSTDTQYFGPGTRLTVL.

V usage is TRBV5-4 and J usage is TRBJ2-2, with TRBD2 matching 7 bases. Germline V CDR1 and CDR2: SGHNT, YYREEE (reference sequence). The CDR3 runs to 15 residues. Trimming removed 3 bases from V and 4 bases from J; junction bases left unmatched: 6. In nucleotides, the CDR3 is TGTGCCAGCAGCTGGAGCGGGATTGCCACCGGGGAGCTGTTTTTT. Its protein product is CASSWSGIATGELFF.

V and J are TRBV4-1 and TRBJ2-1; D perhaps matches TRBD2 (6 bases). Deletions cut 0 bases from V and 4 bases from J, with 16 bases between. This CDR3 contains 17 residues. Germline values: CDR1 MGHRA, CDR2 YSYEKL. CDR3 in DNA: TGCGCCAGCAGCCAAGAGATTGGGCCTAGCGTGTACAATGAGCAGTTCTTC. This codes for CASSQEIGPSVYNEQFF.

The genes are TRBV30 and TRBJ2-7, with unresolved D. The length of the CDR3 is 11 residues. Trimming stripped 3 bases from V and 4 bases from J, with 7 bases between. Germline V gene sequence: CDR1 GTSNPN, CDR2 SVGIG (reference sequence). The CDR3 loop is CAWSMGYEQYF. CDR3 nucleotide sequence: TGTGCCTGGAGCATGGGTTACGAGCAGTACTTC.

The chain employs TRBV6-2 or TRBV6-3 and TRBJ2-1; D gene ambiguous. The CDR3 sequence is 13 residues long. V lost 8 bases to trimming and J lost 4 bases, with 12 bases between them. Germline loops: CDR1 MNHEY, CDR2 SVGEGT. CDR3 nucleotides: TGTGCCAGCTGTTCTGACGGGTACAATGAGCAGTTCTTC. Translation: CASCSDGYNEQFF.

The rearrangement joins TRBV27 to TRBJ2-5; D is unclear. The CDR3 runs to 13 residues. With 4 bases removed from V and 1 base from J, the gap between germline ends came to 7 bases. CDR1 and CDR2 (germline): MNHEY, SMNVEV (reference sequence). DNA for the CDR3: TGTGCCAGCAGTTGGGGTTTCCAAGAGACCCAGTACTTC. Amino acid sequence: CASSWGFQETQYF.

The genes are TRBV29-1 and TRBJ2-1; 7 bases fit TRBD2. The CDR3 runs to 12 residues. CDR1 is SQVTM and CDR2 is ANQGSEA in the germline V gene. Trimming took 5 bases from V and 6 from J; bases not matched to a gene: 4. DNA for the CDR3: TGCAGCGTTTCAGCGGGGATCAATGAGCAGTTCTTC. Its protein product is CSVSAGINEQFF.

The rearrangement joins TRBV20-1 to TRBJ2-1; D gene uncertain. Germline V lookup: CDR1 DFQATT, CDR2 SNEGSKA (reference sequence). The CDR3 runs 16 residues. The CDR3 loop is CSRRAPSLSSYNEQFF. As DNA, the CDR3 is TGCAGCCGTCGGGCGCCAAGCCTAAGCTCCTACAATGAGCAGTTCTTC.

V and J are TRBV30 and TRBJ2-2, with D hard to call. In germline, CDR1 is GTSNPN, CDR2 SVGIG (reference sequence). V lost 4 bases to trimming and J lost 5 bases, with 20 bases between them. The CDR3 covers 16 residues. DNA of the CDR3: TGTGCCTGGAAAGAATACCCGGACCTAAGGACCGGGGAGCTGTTTTTT. Its translation: CAWKEYPDLRTGELFF. Together with reference TRBV30 and TRBJ2-2, the CDR3 gives the full variable domain: SQTIHQWPATLVQPVGSPLSLECTVEGTSNPNLYWYRQAAGRGLQLLFYSVGIGQISSEVPQNLSASRPQDRQFILSSKKLLLSDSGFYLCAWKEYPDLRTGELFFGEGSRLTVL.

The chain employs TRBV6-1 and TRBJ2-1; 10 bases line up with TRBD2. The germline gives CDR1 MNHNS, CDR2 SASEGT. The V segment lost 8 bases and the J segment 3 bases; nucleotides outside the gene matches: 13. The CDR3 has 17 amino acids. Here the CDR3 reads CASLSSGRRGDYNEQFF. The CDR3 bases are TGTGCCAGCCTATCTAGCGGGAGACGGGGGGACTACAATGAGCAGTTCTTC.

The chain carries TRBV7-6 and TRBJ2-3, with 14 bases identical to TRBD2. Per the germline V gene, CDR1 is SGHVS and CDR2 is FNYEAQ. Trimming took 5 bases from V and 5 from J; bases not matched to a gene: 6. The length of the CDR3 is 16 residues. The DNA of the CDR3 is TGTGCCAGCAGCGGAAGACTAGCGGGAGGGCAAGATACGCAGTATTTT. Amino acids: CASSGRLAGGQDTQYF.

This sequence joins TRBV5-6 and TRBJ2-7; possible D gene TRBD2, 5 bases. V lost 0 bases and J 4 bases, leaving 23 bases between the germline ends. The CDR3 sequence is 18 residues long. Germline V lookup: CDR1 SGHDT, CDR2 YYEEEE. The CDR3 protein is CASSLEAGRSSEEYEQYF. CDR3 nucleotides: TGTGCCAGCAGCTTGGAGGCGGGCCGATCGTCCGAAGAATACGAGCAGTACTTC.